A selection of T cell receptor beta chains follows, all from one sample in a study of regulatory T cells in long-lasting Graves disease. TCRdb reprocessed the multiplex PCR reads with MiXCR, giving one entry per CDR3 protein. The profile covers about 420,000 distinct CDR3 sequences, with 16% appearing a single time and less than 30% taken by the ten largest. This sample was shared with a second study, whose subject was T cells in Graves' hyperthyroidism and ophthalmopathy.

Source: peripheral blood mononuclear cells (PBMCs), taken at new diagnosis, from a patient treated with antithyroid drugs. Source of these receptors: a woman in her late teens or twenties with Graves disease. Both conserved end residues are part of each CDR3. A D gene is named only where the DNA matches it firmly. Expanded clones get a size class; other rows say once, few or many, or leave the size out.

TGTGCCAGCAGCTTAGAGGCTCTAGCGGGACCTCCCTACAATGAGCAGTTCTTC	CASSLEALAGPPYNEQFF	TRBJ2-1	TRBV11-1	TRBD2	many
TGTGCCAGCAGTTTAAGCGGACTAGCGAATTACAATGAGCAGTTCTTC	CASSLSGLANYNEQFF	TRBJ2-1	TRBV28	TRBD2	many
TGTGCCATCAGTGAGCGCGCGGATACAGCGCGCCAGCCCCAGCATTTT	CAISERADTARQPQHF	TRBJ1-5	TRBV10-3	.	few
TGTGCCAGCAGCTTCAATGGATTGGGACAAGAGACCCAGTACTTC	CASSFNGLGQETQYF	TRBJ2-5	TRBV5-4	.	many
TGTGCCATCAGTGGTAGCGGGAGGGACGCTTACGAGCAGTACTTC	CAISGSGRDAYEQYF	TRBJ2-7	TRBV10-3	TRBD2	few
TGTGCCAGCAGATTACGACAGGCCAATGAGCAGTTCTTC	CASRLRQANEQFF	TRBJ2-1	TRBV6-1	.	few
TGTGCCAGCAGCCTCGGACAGGGGAGTGCTTTCTTT	CASSLGQGSAFF	TRBJ1-1	TRBV6-1	TRBD1	few
TGTGCCAGCAGTGCCACTAGAGTCCTGTCGCGGCCGACATTTTTATACAATGAGCAGTTCTTC	CASSATRVLSRPTFLYNEQFF	TRBJ2-1	TRBV28	.	many
TGTGCCAGCAGTTTGGGAGTTGCAACTAATGAAAAACTGTTTTTT	CASSLGVATNEKLFF	TRBJ1-4	TRBV27	.	.
TGTGCCAGCAGCTTAGCAACTGAGGGATGGTACAATGAGCAGTTCTTC	CASSLATEGWYNEQFF	TRBJ2-1	TRBV7-2	.	few
TGTGCCAGCAGCAAGGACAGGGGGCTAACATCGGTAGCTGGAAACACCATATATTTT	CASSKDRGLTSVAGNTIYF	TRBJ1-3	TRBV3-1	TRBD1	.
TGTGCCACCAGTGATGTCTCCGTACGGCAGCGGGAGGGCCGCAATGAGCAGTTCTTC	CATSDVSVRQREGRNEQFF	TRBJ2-1	TRBV24-1	TRBD2	many
TGTGCCAGCAGCACCGGGACTAGCGGGAGTGGTGAGCAGTTCTTC	CASSTGTSGSGEQFF	TRBJ2-1	TRBV13	TRBD2	many
TGTGCCAGCAGTTGGGGGGGTAATCAACCCCAGCATTTT	CASSWGGNQPQHF	TRBJ1-5	TRBV27	.	.
TGTGCCAGCAGCCGGTGGGGAGAGACGCGCGAGACCCAGTACTTC	CASSRWGETRETQYF	TRBJ2-5	TRBV11-3	.	many
TGCAGTGCTAGAGAATCGACAGGGGCCCTTGCTTACTATGGCTACACCTTC	CSARESTGALAYYGYTF	TRBJ1-2	TRBV20-1	TRBD1	.
TGTGCCAGCAGTGAAGCGGGGGTATTTGAGCAGTACTTC	CASSEAGVFEQYF	TRBJ2-7	TRBV6-1	.	many
TGTGCCAGCAGCTTAGTCGCCGGGACTAGCGGGGTGCCGGAGCAGTTCTTC	CASSLVAGTSGVPEQFF	TRBJ2-1	TRBV11-2	TRBD2	.
TGTGCCAGCAGTTACCTCAGAAGGGGGCGCGGCACCGGGGAGCTGTTTTTT	CASSYLRRGRGTGELFF	TRBJ2-2	TRBV12-3/TRBV12-4	TRBD1	.
TGTGCCAGCAGTTCGACAGGGGCTAAAGAGACCCAGTACTTC	CASSSTGAKETQYF	TRBJ2-5	TRBV27	TRBD1	many
TGTGCCAGTCGTGCGAGTCAGGGCCCCTACGAGCAGTACTTC	CASRASQGPYEQYF	TRBJ2-7	TRBV19	.	.
TGTGCCAGCAGTCTCTCATTCCAAGAGACCCAGTACTTC	CASSLSFQETQYF	TRBJ2-5	TRBV7-6	.	.
TGTGCCAGCAGCTTGGCCGGGACACCCGTTCGCGAGCAGTACTTC	CASSLAGTPVREQYF	TRBJ2-7	TRBV7-9	.	many
TGTGCCAGCAGTGAATCGAGCTCGTGGAACTACAATGAGCAGTTCTTC	CASSESSSWNYNEQFF	TRBJ2-1	TRBV25-1	.	many
TGTGCTAGTGGTTTGGACGGGACAACCACCGGGGAGCTGTTTTTT	CASGLDGTTTGELFF	TRBJ2-2	TRBV12-5	.	.
TGTGCCAGCAGCCAATGGAGCCGGGAAGCGGAATCACCCCTCCACTTT	CASSQWSREAESPLHF	TRBJ1-6	TRBV3-1	.	.
TGCAGTGCTAGAGATCCGGGACTAGCGGTCTGGGAGCAGTACTTC	CSARDPGLAVWEQYF	TRBJ2-7	TRBV20-1	TRBD2	many
TGTGCCAGCAGCGCTCCAGAGGCTAGCGGGATAGGATGGAAAGAGACCCAGTACTTC	CASSAPEASGIGWKETQYF	TRBJ2-5	TRBV7-9	TRBD2	many
TGTGCCAGCAGTGAGGCAGTTCGCACAGATACGCAGTATTTT	CASSEAVRTDTQYF	TRBJ2-3	TRBV6-1	.	many
TGTGCCAGCAGCTTAGAACGCTCACTAGCGGGAACCCAAGAGACCCAGTACTTC	CASSLERSLAGTQETQYF	TRBJ2-5	TRBV7-2	TRBD2	.
TGCAGTGCTAGAGATGCAGGGGCTAAAGGGATCACGTCCCAGCATTTT	CSARDAGAKGITSQHF	TRBJ1-5	TRBV20-1	.	.
TGTGCCAGCAGTTCTTCCGGGACTAGGAGCACAGATACGCAGTATTTT	CASSSSGTRSTDTQYF	TRBJ2-3	TRBV27	TRBD2	few
TGCGCCAGCAGCTTGGACAGGGAAAATCGGCTATCGACCTACGAGCAGTACTTC	CASSLDRENRLSTYEQYF	TRBJ2-7	TRBV5-1	.	few
TGTGCCAGCAGTTACCCCTCTGGACAATTTACCGGGGAGCTGTTTTTT	CASSYPSGQFTGELFF	TRBJ2-2	TRBV6-5	.	.
TGCGCCAGCAGCCCCGGACAGATGAGCAATCAGCCCCAGCATTTT	CASSPGQMSNQPQHF	TRBJ1-5	TRBV5-1	.	.
TGTGCCAGCAGTGCCCTTCGCGGGAGCTACGAGCAGTACTTC	CASSALRGSYEQYF	TRBJ2-7	TRBV28	TRBD2	many
TGTGCCAGCACTGTAGCGGGAGGTTTCAATGAGCAGTTCTTC	CASTVAGGFNEQFF	TRBJ2-1	TRBV6-2/TRBV6-3	TRBD2	many
TGTGCCAGCCGTAAGGGACAGGGGGCGCGGGAGGGCTACACCTTC	CASRKGQGAREGYTF	TRBJ1-2	TRBV2	TRBD1	many
TGTGCCAGCAGTTACTCTTCAGGATCTGGAAACACCATATATTTT	CASSYSSGSGNTIYF	TRBJ1-3	TRBV6-5	.	.
TGTGCCAGCACTGGGCAGGGGGCCCCTTTGGCCAAAAACATTCAGTACTTC	CASTGQGAPLAKNIQYF	TRBJ2-4	TRBV12-3/TRBV12-4	TRBD1	.
TGTGCCAGCAGCCTGACTAGCGGGGTCGCTTACAATGAGCAGTTCTTC	CASSLTSGVAYNEQFF	TRBJ2-1	TRBV11-1	TRBD2	many